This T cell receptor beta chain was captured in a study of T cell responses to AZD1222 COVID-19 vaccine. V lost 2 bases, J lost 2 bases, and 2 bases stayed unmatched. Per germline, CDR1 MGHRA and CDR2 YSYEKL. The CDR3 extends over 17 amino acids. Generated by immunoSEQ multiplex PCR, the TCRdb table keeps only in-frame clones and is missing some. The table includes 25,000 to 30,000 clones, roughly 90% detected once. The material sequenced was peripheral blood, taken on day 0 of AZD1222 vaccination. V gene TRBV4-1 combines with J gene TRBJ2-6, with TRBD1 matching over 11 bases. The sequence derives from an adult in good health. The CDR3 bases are TGCGCCAGCAGCCAACGGGACAGGGGGACTGGGGCCAACGTCCTGACTTTC. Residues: CASSQRDRGTGANVLTF.